This T cell receptor (beta chain) was sequenced in a study of OX40 agonist ivuxolimab in advanced cancers. Study overall: Dose-escalation patients had hepatocellular carcinoma, melanoma, renal cell or head and neck cancer. Study-level findings and limits: Still undetermined is the antigen specificity of the expanded peripheral T cells. CD4+ and CD8+ T cells in blood underwent clonal expansion by week 6 at 0.1 to 3.0 mg/kg.

This clone was detected a few times. Its antigen is not known. Germline V gene lookup returns CDR1 SNHLY and CDR2 FYNNEI. This CDR3 comprises 11 residues. Trimming took off 4 bases at V and 8 bases at J, with 8 bases between the two ends. Blood specimens came from baseline, cycle 4 day 1, and cycle 7 day 1. Libraries were prepared by immunoSEQ multiplex PCR; TCRdb keeps only in-frame clonotypes and omits some of them. There are more than 60,000 clones in the sample; around 87% occur only once, and just under 0.25% lies in the top ten. This TCR came from an adult with an advanced solid tumor such as melanoma, head and neck, liver or kidney cancer. The source was CD4+ or CD8+ T cells sorted from blood, collected in a trial of the OX40 agonist ivuxolimab. V is TRBV2 and J is TRBJ1-1, with D hard to call. CDR3 sequence reads: CASSVRREAFF. The DNA of the CDR3 is TGTGCCAGCAGTGTGCGGAGAGAAGCTTTCTTT.